This TCR beta chain is from a study of T cell responses to AZD1222 COVID-19 vaccine (dated by TCRdb to the early 2020s). For the study in its entirety: AZD1222 recipients with second doses at about 4 weeks or about 12 weeks were pooled, because spike-specific TCR depth and breadth did not differ between schedules. A total of 240 or so trial participants underwent TCR sequencing, of whom 200 to 220 had received two doses of AZD1222 and about 25 had received two doses of the MenACWY control vaccine. Enrollment into the trials was organized by age into subgroups of 18-55, 56-69 and 70-plus years, and those subgroups contained approximately 150, 30 and 60 TCR-sequenced participants, respectively.

The CDR3 regions of human TCRbeta chains were subjected to immunosequencing. Per the original workflow: TCRs in the repertoires were matched against a reference library of SARS-CoV-2-specific TCRs that had been generated with the MIRA antigen-specificity platform. Breadth was defined as the fraction of unique TCRs that were SARS-CoV-2-associated. Depth was defined as the fraction of total T cells that were SARS-CoV-2-associated. Using the MIRA data, each spike-specific TCR was mapped to the spike region that the TCR reacts to and placed in a CD4 or CD8 class. Log10-transformed breadth and depth values were compared by one-way ANOVA with Sidak's multiple comparisons tests. TCRdb provides this immuneACCESS table in a form limited to in-frame rearrangements. Some clones are lacking; in checked studies, under half of them reflect an unresolved V gene, and why the rest are absent is not known. V, J and clone size are those of that table, while D and trimming were read from the DNA. This sample comprises about 170,000 clones, 85% to 90% of them detected only once. The ten largest clones represent under 2% of the sample.

The research as a whole found: CD4 TCRs associated with the vaccine covered the entire spike protein, and the dominant responses were in regions 160-218 and 743-854. In the small 56-69-year group, the increase in depth fell short of significance, most likely because of low power. Because no samples from the day 14 peak response were available, repertoires could be characterized only after the peak T cell response. Epitopes outside the regions mutated in the B.1.351 and B.1.1.7 variants were reportedly recognized by nearly half of the unique spike-specific TCRs. Participants were mostly white British and included more females than males, and it was suggested by the authors that clonal diversity may have been underestimated. Conclusions about previously exposed vaccinees are limited, since just a handful of AZD1222 recipients were seropositive for SARS-CoV-2 at baseline. Spike-specific TCR breadth and depth rose significantly after two AZD1222 doses compared with day 0 and with MenACWY recipients.

Trimming removed 7 bases from V and 11 bases from J; the gene matches leave 14 bases unexplained. The CDR3 numbers 15 residues from cysteine through phenylalanine. Kept here is only the CDR3 DNA, which spans 45 bases and is read in frame from base 1. The germline V gene provides CDR1 MDHEN and CDR2 SYDVKM. The time point label on this specimen signifies: baseline before first vaccination. Vaccinee samples were obtained from the UK trials COV001 and COV002, which included a single-blind randomized controlled phase 2/3 trial of AZD1222 (ChAdOx1 nCoV-19) in healthy adults. For TCRbeta chain sequencing, PBMC samples from trial participants were taken at day 0 and at day 28 after the second dose. Concerning this clone: Its cognate antigen has yet to be identified. No quality values exist for individual bases; no much larger clone is one base distant.

The receptor comes from an adult in good health. The chain employs TRBV28 and TRBJ1-4; 9 bases in the junction line up with TRBD1. Source: peripheral blood, taken on day 0 of AZD1222 vaccination. The DNA reads as follows: TGTGCCAGCAATGGAAGGACAGGGGAAGTACGTAAACTGTTTTTT. This is translated as CASNGRTGEVRKLFF.